A selection of T cell receptor beta chains follows, all from one sample in a study of blood T cell repertoires in COVID-19. Profiling relied on immunoSEQ multiplex PCR, and the TCRdb table lists in-frame clones only, not all of them. This table has more than 150,000 clones, roughly 80% appearing once. The sequenced sample consisted of peripheral blood. The receptors shown here come from a man aged 45 to 65 who had recovered from COVID-19. The conserved cysteine and the conserved F or W are not part of the CDR3 here.

cdr3_aa,v_call,j_call
ASSQDRGGSPYGYT,TRBV4-1,TRBJ1-2
ASSQAVDRVNGYT,TRBV4-1,TRBJ1-2
ASSTGLAGISNEQF,TRBV5-1,TRBJ2-1
SASWSSGNTEAF,TRBV20-1,TRBJ1-1
SGRSREPRNEQF,TRBV29-1,TRBJ2-1
ASSLVPGRVNEQF,TRBV5-1,TRBJ2-1
ASSETGFYDGYT,TRBV7-9,TRBJ1-2
ASSLGGSRGEQF,TRBV5-4,TRBJ2-1
ASSTFPGGDTGELF,TRBV9,TRBJ2-2
ASRQPMSTEAF,TRBV12-3/TRBV12-4,TRBJ1-1
ASSRYTQGRGSYEQY,TRBV7-8,TRBJ2-7
ASSSYVREQY,TRBV28,TRBJ2-7
ASSQGQNSYEQY,TRBV18,TRBJ2-7
SAPRQGAETQY,TRBV29-1,TRBJ2-5
ASSQGIPGQGYNSPLH,TRBV3-1/TRBV3-2,TRBJ1-6
ASSSTQPRPGNEQF,TRBV7-6,TRBJ2-1
ASSILAGAPMTQY,TRBV19,TRBJ2-5
ASSLIWGQGFSGANVLT,TRBV7-9,TRBJ2-6
ASLWGDTDTQY,TRBV10-3,TRBJ2-3
SGVAGVPYNEQF,TRBV29-1,TRBJ2-1
ASSQGTGRAYGYT,TRBV27,TRBJ1-2
SVEFETLADSYNEQF,TRBV29-1,TRBJ2-1
ASSLGTGTHYEQY,TRBV11-3,TRBJ2-7
ASGIGQGWNEQF,TRBV11-2,TRBJ2-1
ASSRGTDTQY,TRBV4-1,TRBJ2-3
ASRDTGLGTDTQY,TRBV4-2,TRBJ2-3
ASSQRGTGGNEQF,TRBV3-1/TRBV3-2,TRBJ2-1
ASSLARGGQLGYGYT,TRBV7-9,TRBJ1-2
ASGFSMNTEAF,TRBV19,TRBJ1-1
ASSARPGTGGLETQY,TRBV9,TRBJ2-5
ASSIYAGTSGQETQY,TRBV19,TRBJ2-5
ASRDRGRRTGEAF,TRBV3-1/TRBV3-2,TRBJ1-1
ASRAGLAGGYADEQY,TRBV10-1,TRBJ2-7
ATSTPTAKSYNEQF,TRBV15,TRBJ2-1